The 10 T cell receptor beta chains listed next were all sequenced from one sample in a study of T cells in Graves' hyperthyroidism and ophthalmopathy. Amplified TCR beta CDR3 regions derived from RNA transcripts. First-round RT-PCR of the TCR CDR3 relied on the HTBI primer set. TCRdb reprocessed the multiplex PCR reads with MiXCR, giving one entry per CDR3 protein. The sample lists roughly 660,000 distinct CDR3 sequences, around 15% seen once, with roughly 16% in the top ten. Input material: blood. Receptors originate from a man aged 50-59 years with Graves' hyperthyroidism.

This clonotype was counted many times. The CDR3 reads CASSLDRQGSELFF. CDR3 DNA: TGTGCCAGCAGCTTGGATAGACAGGGATCCGAACTGTTTTTT. The chain uses TRBV11-2 and TRBJ1-4, with 7 bases aligning to TRBD1. Germline CDR1 SGHAT, CDR2 FQNNGV. The junction had 10 bases not matched to a gene; V was cut back by 3 bases and J by 12 bases. This CDR3 is 14 amino acids long.

The chain employs TRBV29-1 and TRBJ2-2, with no clear D. Per germline, CDR1 SQVTM and CDR2 ANQGSEA. V dropped 4 bases and J dropped 2 bases, with 8 bases sitting between them. The CDR3 is 13 amino acids. The chain's CDR3 is CSVGQPNTGELFF. Written as DNA, the CDR3 is TGCAGCGTTGGGCAGCCTAACACCGGGGAGCTGTTTTTT.

This clonotype was recorded a few times. J is TRBJ1-2 and V is TRBV15; TRBD1 matches 12 bases. Looked up from germline, CDR1 is LNHNV and CDR2 is YYDKDF (reference sequence). The CDR3 is 15 residues long. J gave up 7 bases and V 0 bases, and 3 bases lay outside the gene matches. CDR3 residues: CATSRDTGQGAGYTF. CDR3 nucleotide sequence: TGTGCCACCAGCAGAGATACGGGACAGGGGGCTGGCTACACCTTC.

This clonotype has a count of ten or more. The V and J genes are TRBV29-1 and TRBJ2-1; D unresolved. The germline gives CDR1 SQVTM, CDR2 ANQGSEA. This CDR3 spans 13 amino acids. V gave up 0 bases and J gave up 5 bases, with 8 bases separating them. Here the CDR3 reads CSVEDWGNNEQFF. The CDR3 region has the DNA TGCAGCGTTGAAGATTGGGGTAACAATGAGCAGTTCTTC.

This clonotype occurred many times. The gene calls are TRBV2 and TRBJ1-4; weak D call: TRBD1 (5 bases). Trimming pared 6 bases from V and 7 bases from J, leaving 12 bases between. Germline V gene data show CDR1 as SNHLY and CDR2 as FYNNEI. This CDR3 contains 13 residues. The CDR3 DNA sequence: TGTGCCAGCAGGGGGCCCACAGGTGAAAAACTGTTTTTT. The encoded protein is CASRGPTGEKLFF. The whole variable domain, filled in from reference TRBV2 and TRBJ1-4, reads EPEVTQTPSHQVTQMGQEVILRCVPISNHLYFYWYRQILGQKVEFLVSFYNNEISEKSEIFDDQFSVERPDGSNFTLKIRSTKLEDSAMYFCASRGPTGEKLFFGSGTQLSVL.

This clonotype was picked up a small number of times. V gene TRBV5-4 combines with J gene TRBJ2-2; 9 positions agree with TRBD2. The V gene end was trimmed by 4 bases and the J gene end by 3 bases; junction bases not matched to a gene: 10. The CDR3 is made up of 17 amino acids. CDR1 is SGHNT and CDR2 is YYREEE in the germline V gene (reference sequence). The CDR3 reads CASSRRVVAGDTGELFF. The CDR3 DNA follows: TGTGCCAGCAGCCGTCGGGTGGTAGCGGGAGACACCGGGGAGCTGTTTTTT.

A few counts support this clonotype. The J gene is TRBJ2-7, the V gene TRBV5-1; D uncertain. The germline V gene encodes CDR1 SGHRS and CDR2 YFSETQ. Trimming left V 4 bases short and J 1 base short, with 15 bases between. This CDR3 region has 15 residues. CDR3 in amino acids: CASSHATDASYEQYF. The CDR3 region has the DNA TGCGCCAGCAGCCATGCGACGGACGCGTCCTACGAGCAGTACTTC.

This clonotype was recorded many times. V usage is TRBV10-3 and J usage is TRBJ1-6; possibly TRBD1 for D (5 bases). CDR1 and CDR2 from the germline V gene are ENHRY and SYGVKD. V was trimmed by 5 bases and J by 5 bases, leaving 10 bases between them. This CDR3 is 14 amino acids long. Here the CDR3 reads CAISLGGDNSPLHF. Here the CDR3 DNA reads TGTGCCATCAGTCTGGGGGGGGATAATTCACCCCTCCACTTT.

This clonotype occurred many times. This chain links TRBV20-1 with TRBJ2-7; D unresolved. The CDR3 is made up of 13 amino acids. Germline CDR1 and CDR2: DFQATT and SNEGSKA (reference sequence). V shed 0 bases and J shed 2 bases, with 8 bases lying between them. The CDR3 DNA reads as TGCAGTGCTAGAGAATCTGCCACCTACGAGCAGTACTTC. Translation gives CSARESATYEQYF.

The table lists this clonotype with many counts. The rearrangement joins TRBV12-3 or TRBV12-4 to TRBJ1-3; D unresolved. V lost 4 bases and J 0 bases, leaving 10 bases between the germline ends. The CDR3 is 15 residues long. The CDR3 DNA is TGTGCCAGCAGTTCCGGTGGGCCCTCTGGAAACACCATATATTTT. Translation gives CASSSGGPSGNTIYF.